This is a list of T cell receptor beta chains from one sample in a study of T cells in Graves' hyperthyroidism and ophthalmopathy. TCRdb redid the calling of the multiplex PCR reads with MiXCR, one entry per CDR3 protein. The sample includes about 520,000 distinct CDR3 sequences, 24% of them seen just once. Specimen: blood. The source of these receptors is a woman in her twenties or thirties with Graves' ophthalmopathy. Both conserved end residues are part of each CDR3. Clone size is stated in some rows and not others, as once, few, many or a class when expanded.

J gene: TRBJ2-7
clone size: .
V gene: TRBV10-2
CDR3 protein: CASSESLREAFSEQYF

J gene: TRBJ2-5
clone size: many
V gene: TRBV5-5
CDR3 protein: CASSPLGDTNIETQYF

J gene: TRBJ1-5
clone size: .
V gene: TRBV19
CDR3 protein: CAALTERINQPQHF

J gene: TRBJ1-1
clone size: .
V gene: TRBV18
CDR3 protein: CASSRGRSEAFF

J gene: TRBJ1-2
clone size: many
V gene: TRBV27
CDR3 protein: CASSHQSKSGYYGYTF

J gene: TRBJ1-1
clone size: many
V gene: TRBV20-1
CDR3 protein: CSARRDRGLGTEAFF

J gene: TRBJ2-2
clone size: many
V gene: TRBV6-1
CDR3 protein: CASGGPAWGSTGELFF

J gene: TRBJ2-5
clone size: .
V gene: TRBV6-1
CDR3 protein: CASRVQGVGVETQYF

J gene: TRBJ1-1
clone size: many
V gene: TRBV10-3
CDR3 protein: CAIRFGQDTEAFF

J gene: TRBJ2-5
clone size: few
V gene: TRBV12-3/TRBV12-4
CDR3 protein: CASSLGGERETQYF

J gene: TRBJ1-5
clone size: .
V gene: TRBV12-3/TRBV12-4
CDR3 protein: CASSLDKTGGNQPQHF

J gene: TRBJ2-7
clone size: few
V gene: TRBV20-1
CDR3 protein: CSAPVLGAEQYF

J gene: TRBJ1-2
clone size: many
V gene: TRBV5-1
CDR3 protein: CASRSDSPFPGYTF

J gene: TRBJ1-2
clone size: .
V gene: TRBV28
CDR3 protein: CASSSVDRVGYGYTF

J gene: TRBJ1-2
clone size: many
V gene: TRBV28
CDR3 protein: CASSLPVAGYTF

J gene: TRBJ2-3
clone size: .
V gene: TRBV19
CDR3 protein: CASSNHDWRGTDTQYF

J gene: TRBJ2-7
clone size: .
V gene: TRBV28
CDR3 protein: CASRSGQGTTYEQYF

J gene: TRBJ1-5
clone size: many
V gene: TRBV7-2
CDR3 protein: CASSSQGRPQHF

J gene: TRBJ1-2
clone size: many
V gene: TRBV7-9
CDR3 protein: CASSRDANYGYTF

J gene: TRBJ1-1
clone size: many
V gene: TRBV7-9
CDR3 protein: CASSLEAGRGSTEAFF

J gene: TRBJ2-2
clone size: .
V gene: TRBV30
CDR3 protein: CAWSVGVTGELFF

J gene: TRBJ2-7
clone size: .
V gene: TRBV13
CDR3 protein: CASSGHSWREQYF

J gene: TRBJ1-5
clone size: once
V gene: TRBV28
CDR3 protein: CASLAHPGGSNQPQHF

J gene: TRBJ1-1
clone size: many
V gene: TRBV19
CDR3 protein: CASSKGGPNTEAFF

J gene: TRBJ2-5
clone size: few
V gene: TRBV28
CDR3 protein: CASSPPGGWETQYF

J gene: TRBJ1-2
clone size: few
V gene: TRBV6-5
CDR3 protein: CASSYSGGDPYGYTF

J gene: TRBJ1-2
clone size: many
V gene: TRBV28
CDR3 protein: CASSSTFPDRGKGYTF

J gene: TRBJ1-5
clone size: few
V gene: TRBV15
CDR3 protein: CATSRDLAGQPQHF

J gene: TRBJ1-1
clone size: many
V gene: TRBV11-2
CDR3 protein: CASSGGLGAFF

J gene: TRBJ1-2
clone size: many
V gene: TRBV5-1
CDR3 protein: CASSLAPSGQGDGYTF

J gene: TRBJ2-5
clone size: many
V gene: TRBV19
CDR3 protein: CASRGPGEPQETQYF

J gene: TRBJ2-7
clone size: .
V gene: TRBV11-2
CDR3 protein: CASSFPRASGIHEQYF

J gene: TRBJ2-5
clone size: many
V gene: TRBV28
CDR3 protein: CASSSGTIQETQYF

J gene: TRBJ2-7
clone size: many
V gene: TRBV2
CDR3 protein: CASSEGTGVEQYF

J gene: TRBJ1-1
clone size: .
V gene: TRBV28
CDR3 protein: CASSHGRLPKAFF

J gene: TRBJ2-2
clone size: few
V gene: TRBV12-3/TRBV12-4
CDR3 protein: CASSFYEPPTGELFF

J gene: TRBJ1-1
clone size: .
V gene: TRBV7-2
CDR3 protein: CASRLERGDEAFF

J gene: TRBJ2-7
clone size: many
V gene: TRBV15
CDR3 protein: CATSRDRGTSGYEQYF

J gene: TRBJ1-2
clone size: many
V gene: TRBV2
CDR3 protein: CASSSSLVLSDGYTF

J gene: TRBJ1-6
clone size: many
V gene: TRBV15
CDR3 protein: CATSNARDYWDNSPLHF

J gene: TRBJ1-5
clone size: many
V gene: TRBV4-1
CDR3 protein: CASSQDSGHQPQHF

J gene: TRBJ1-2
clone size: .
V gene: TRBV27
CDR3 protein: CASSLEGRHNGYTF

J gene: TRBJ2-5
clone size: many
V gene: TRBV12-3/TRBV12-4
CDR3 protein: CASSYWRGANQETQYF

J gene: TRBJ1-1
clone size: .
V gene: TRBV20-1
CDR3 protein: CSAPDRDFRGLGEAFF

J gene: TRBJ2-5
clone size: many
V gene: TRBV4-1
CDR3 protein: CASSQEPASIQTQYF

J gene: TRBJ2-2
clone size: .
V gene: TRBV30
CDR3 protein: CAWSVETGELFF

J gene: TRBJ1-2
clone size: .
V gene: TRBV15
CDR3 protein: CATSRAEDRSPSNYGYTF

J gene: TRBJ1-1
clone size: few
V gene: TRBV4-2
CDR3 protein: CASSQLQQGTSAFRAEAFF

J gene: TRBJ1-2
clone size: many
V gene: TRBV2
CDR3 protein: CASSRDRTLWGYTF

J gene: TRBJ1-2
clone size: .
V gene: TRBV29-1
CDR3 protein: CSVVGTEVYGYTF

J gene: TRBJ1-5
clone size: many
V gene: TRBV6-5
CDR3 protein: CASSLDRGAQPQHF

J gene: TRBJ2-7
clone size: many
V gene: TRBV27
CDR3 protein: CASSLMASGGSEQYF

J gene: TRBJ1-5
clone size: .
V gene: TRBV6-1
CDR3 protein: CATSFSNQPQHF

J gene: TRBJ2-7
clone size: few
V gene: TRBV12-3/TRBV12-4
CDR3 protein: CASSSGQGEHEQYF

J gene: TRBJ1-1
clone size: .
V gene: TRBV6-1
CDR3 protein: CASSNGPGGGTEAFF

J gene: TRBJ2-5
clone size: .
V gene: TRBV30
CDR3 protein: CAWTGGPSETQYF